A selection of T cell receptor beta chains follows, all from one sample in a study of shared clonotypes between healthy human individuals. Profiling relied on immunoSEQ multiplex PCR, and the TCRdb table lists in-frame clones only, not all of them. The sample records about 980,000 clones, more than 75% being singletons. The sequenced sample consisted of memory CD4+ T cells sorted from blood. Receptors originate from a man aged 18 to 30 in good health. The CDR3 runs from the conserved cysteine through the conserved F or W. A D gene is named only where the DNA matches it firmly.

D: TRBD2; V: TRBV7-2; J: TRBJ2-3; CDR3: CASSHGTSLADTQYF
D: .; V: TRBV27; J: TRBJ2-7; CDR3: CASRTYLSYEQYF
D: .; V: TRBV6-1; J: TRBJ2-7; CDR3: CASSSTAGTYEQYF
D: .; V: TRBV5-1; J: TRBJ2-2; CDR3: CASSRDGDTGELFF
D: TRBD1; V: TRBV30; J: TRBJ1-1; CDR3: CAGDRADTEAFF
D: .; V: TRBV5-6; J: TRBJ1-1; CDR3: CASSPNYLGTEAFF
D: TRBD1; V: TRBV7-9; J: TRBJ2-1; CDR3: CASSLGDREPDEQFF
D: TRBD1; V: TRBV7-8; J: TRBJ2-7; CDR3: CASSHRRGLGDEQYF
D: .; V: TRBV13; J: TRBJ1-5; CDR3: CASSSGQLNQPQHF
D: .; V: TRBV6-1; J: TRBJ1-2; CDR3: CATTLTPAEGYTF
D: TRBD2; V: TRBV25-1; J: TRBJ2-1; CDR3: CASSEEVAGYNEQFF
D: TRBD1; V: TRBV27; J: TRBJ1-6; CDR3: CVSRGQGVGSPLHF
D: .; V: TRBV6-1; J: TRBJ1-5; CDR3: CASILDLSGQPQHF
D: TRBD1; V: TRBV19; J: TRBJ2-7; CDR3: CASSMGQGNYEQYF
D: TRBD1; V: TRBV2; J: TRBJ1-1; CDR3: CASSFTGTGMGTEAFF
D: TRBD2; V: TRBV2; J: TRBJ2-5; CDR3: CASGSTSGRGETQYF
D: TRBD1; V: TRBV10-3; J: TRBJ1-1; CDR3: CATCPDRGGEAFF
D: .; V: TRBV21-1; J: TRBJ2-5; CDR3: CASSITSFQETQYF
D: TRBD1; V: TRBV30; J: .; CDR3: CAGTGAVYEQYF
D: .; V: TRBV14; J: TRBJ1-1; CDR3: CASSQDLVGTEAFF